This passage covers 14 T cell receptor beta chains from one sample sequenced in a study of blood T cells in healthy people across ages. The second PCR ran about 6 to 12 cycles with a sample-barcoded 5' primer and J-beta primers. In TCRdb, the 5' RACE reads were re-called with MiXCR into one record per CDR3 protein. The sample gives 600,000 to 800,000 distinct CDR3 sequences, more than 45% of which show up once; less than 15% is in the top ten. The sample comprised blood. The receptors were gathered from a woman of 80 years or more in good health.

The DNA of the CDR3 is TGCGCCAGCAGCTTGGAAAGTGCTGGGGCCAACGTCCTGACTTTC. Its translation is CASSLESAGANVLTF. The rearrangement links TRBV5-1 to TRBJ2-6, with D uncertain. This CDR3 is built from 15 residues. The germline V gene encodes CDR1 SGHRS and CDR2 YFSETQ. V was cut by 0 bases and J by 2 bases, with 6 bases left in between.

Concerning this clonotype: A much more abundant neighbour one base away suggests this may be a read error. CDR3 bases: TGTGCCAGCAGCCTCGACGGGGTGAACACCGGGGAGCTGTTTTTT. It translates to CASSLDGVNTGELFF. The chain recombines TRBV12-3 or TRBV12-4 with TRBJ2-2, with a tentative D call TRBD2 (5 bases). V lost 6 bases and J 1 base, leaving 12 bases between the germline ends. The CDR3 runs to 15 residues.

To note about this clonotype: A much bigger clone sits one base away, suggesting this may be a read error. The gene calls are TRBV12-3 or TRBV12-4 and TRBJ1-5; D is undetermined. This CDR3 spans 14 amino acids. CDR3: CASSHTYTNQPRHF. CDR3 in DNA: TGTGCCAGCAGTCATACATACACCAATCAGCCCCGGCATTTT.

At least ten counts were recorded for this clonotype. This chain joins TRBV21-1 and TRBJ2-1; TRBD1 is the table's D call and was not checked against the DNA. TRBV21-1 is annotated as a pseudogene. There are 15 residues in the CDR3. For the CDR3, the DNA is TGTGCCAGCAGATCCGGACAGGGTTCCTACAATGAGCAGTTCTTC. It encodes CASRSGQGSYNEQFF.

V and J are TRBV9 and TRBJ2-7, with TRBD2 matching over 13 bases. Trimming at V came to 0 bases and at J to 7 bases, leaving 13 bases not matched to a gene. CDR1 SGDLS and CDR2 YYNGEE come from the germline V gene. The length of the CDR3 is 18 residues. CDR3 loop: CASSVANSGTSGKDEQYF. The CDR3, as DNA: TGTGCCAGCAGCGTAGCTAATTCCGGGACTAGCGGGAAGGATGAGCAGTACTTC.

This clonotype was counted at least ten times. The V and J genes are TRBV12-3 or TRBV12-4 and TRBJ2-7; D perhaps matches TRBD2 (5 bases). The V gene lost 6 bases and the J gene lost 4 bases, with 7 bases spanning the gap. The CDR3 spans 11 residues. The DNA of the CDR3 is TGTGCCAGCAGGAGGGATTACGAGCAGTACTTC. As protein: CASRRDYEQYF.

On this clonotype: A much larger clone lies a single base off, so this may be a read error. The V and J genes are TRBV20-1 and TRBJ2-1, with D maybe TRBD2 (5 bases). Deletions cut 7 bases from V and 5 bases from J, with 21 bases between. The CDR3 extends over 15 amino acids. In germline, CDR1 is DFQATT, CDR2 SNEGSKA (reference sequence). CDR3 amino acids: CSVRGTLGADNEQFF. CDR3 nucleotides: TGCAGTGTCAGAGGTACACTAGGTGCGGACAATGAGCAGTTCTTC.

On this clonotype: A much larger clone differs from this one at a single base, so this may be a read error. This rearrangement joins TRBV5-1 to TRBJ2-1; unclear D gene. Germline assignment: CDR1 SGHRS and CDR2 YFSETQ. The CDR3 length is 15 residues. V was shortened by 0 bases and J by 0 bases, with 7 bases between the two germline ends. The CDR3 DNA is TGCGCCAGCAGCTTGGATTCCGACTCCTACAATGAGCAGTTCTTC. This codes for CASSLDSDSYNEQFF.

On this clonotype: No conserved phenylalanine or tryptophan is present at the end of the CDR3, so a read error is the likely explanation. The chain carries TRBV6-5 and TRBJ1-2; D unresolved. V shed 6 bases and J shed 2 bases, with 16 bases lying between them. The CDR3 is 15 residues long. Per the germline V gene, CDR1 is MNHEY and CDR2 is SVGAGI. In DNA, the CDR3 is TGTGCCAGCAGCGCTAAGCCCACAATAAACTATGGCTACACCTTA. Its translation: CASSAKPTINYGYTL.

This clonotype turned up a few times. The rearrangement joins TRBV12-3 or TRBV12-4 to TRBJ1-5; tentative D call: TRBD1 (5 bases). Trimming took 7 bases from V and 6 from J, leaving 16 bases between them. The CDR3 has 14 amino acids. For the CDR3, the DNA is TGTGCCAGCACCTCCTCGGGGGGGGTTCAGCCCCAGCATTTT. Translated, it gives CASTSSGGVQPQHF.

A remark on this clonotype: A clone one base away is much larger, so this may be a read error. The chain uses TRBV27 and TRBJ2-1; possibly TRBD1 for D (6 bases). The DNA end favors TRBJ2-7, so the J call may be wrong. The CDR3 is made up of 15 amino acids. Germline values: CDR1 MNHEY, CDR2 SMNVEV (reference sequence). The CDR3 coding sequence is TGTGCCAGCAGTTCGCCCAGGCTCGGGGACAATGAGCAGTACTTC. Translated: CASSSPRLGDNEQYF.

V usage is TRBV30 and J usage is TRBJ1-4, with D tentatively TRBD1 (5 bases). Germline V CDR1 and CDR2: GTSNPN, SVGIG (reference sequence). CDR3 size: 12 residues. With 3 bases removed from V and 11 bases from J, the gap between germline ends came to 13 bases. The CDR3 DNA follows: TGTGCCTGGAGGAATACGGGACTTAAACTGTTTTTT. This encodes CAWRNTGLKLFF.

CDR3 amino acids: CASSYTGSPAQAFF. CDR3 sequence (DNA): TGTGCCAGCAGCTACACCGGATCCCCAGCACAAGCTTTCTTT. The chain employs TRBV7-2 and TRBJ1-1; D remains ambiguous. The V end lost 4 bases, the J end lost 9 bases, and 18 bases lay between the germline ends. Germline V gene data show CDR1 as SGHTA and CDR2 as FQGNSA. This CDR3 has 14 amino acids.

Written as DNA, the CDR3 is TGTGCCAGCAGCCCTCGGCCGGGGGTTGACAATGAGCAGTTCTTC. Translation gives CASSPRPGVDNEQFF. This chain joins TRBV11-2 and TRBJ2-1, with D perhaps TRBD2 (6 bases). V was cut by 5 bases and J by 5 bases, with 16 bases left in between. The CDR3 has 15 residues. The germline V gene encodes CDR1 SGHAT and CDR2 FQNNGV.